The next 8 T cell receptor beta chains were all read from a single sample in a study of cytotoxic CD8 clonotypes in ibrutinib-treated CLL. TCRdb's copy holds only in-frame clones and misses some; the assay was immunoSEQ multiplex PCR. The sample has 150,000 to 250,000 clones, around 72% seen once. The input for sequencing was PBMCs, taken after 24 months of ibrutinib treatment. The receptor set was obtained from a human donor with chronic lymphocytic leukemia.

The CDR3 protein is CASSLDEGNEQFF. The DNA of the CDR3 is TGTGCCAGCAGCTTAGACGAGGGCAATGAGCAGTTCTTC. The J gene is TRBJ2-1, the V gene TRBV11-3; possibly TRBD2 for D (5 bases). This CDR3 has 13 amino acids. Germline V gives CDR1 SGHNT, CDR2 YENEEA. Trimming pared 0 bases from V and 6 bases from J, leaving 6 bases between.

The chain joins TRBV7-9 to TRBJ2-5; D gene unclear. The germline gives CDR1 SEHNR, CDR2 FQNEAQ (reference sequence). The CDR3 runs 15 residues. Trimming cost V 1 base and J 4 bases, with 13 bases left between them. CDR3 sequence reads: CASSLELQRRETQYF. Written as DNA, the CDR3 is TGTGCCAGCAGCTTAGAGTTGCAGAGACGAGAGACCCAGTACTTC.

A single count supports this clone. V usage is TRBV7-8 and J usage is TRBJ1-5, with TRBD1 matching 8 bases. The CDR3 has 16 residues. Germline-derived CDR1 and CDR2 are SGHVS and FQNEAQ. J gave up 3 bases and V 1 base, and 5 bases lay outside the gene matches. In DNA, the CDR3 is TGTGCCAGCAGCTTAGAGGGACAGGCTTACAATCAGCCCCAGCATTTT. Residues: CASSLEGQAYNQPQHF.

This clone has a handful of counts. The chain is built from TRBV11-2 and TRBJ1-2, with D uncertain. Looked up from germline, CDR1 is SGHAT and CDR2 is FQNNGV. The V gene lost 5 bases and the J gene lost 3 bases, with 10 bases spanning the gap. This CDR3 has 13 amino acids. The DNA of the CDR3 is TGTGCCAGCAGCCCCAGGACTGACTATGGCTACACCTTC. This encodes CASSPRTDYGYTF.

This clone was observed a few times. The chain recombines TRBV19 with TRBJ1-2, with D unresolved. CDR3 length equals 13 residues. Germline CDR1 LNHDA, CDR2 SQIVND (reference sequence). Trimming stripped 5 bases from V and 2 bases from J, with 9 bases between. CDR3 sequence (DNA): TGTGCCAGTAGTCCTGGCAGAAACTATGGCTACACCTTC. Its protein is CASSPGRNYGYTF.

The chain recombines TRBV29-1 with TRBJ2-1; the D gene could be TRBD1 or TRBD2 (5 bases each). Germline loops: CDR1 SQVTM, CDR2 ANQGSEA. There are 16 residues in the CDR3. V shed 7 bases and J shed 0 bases, with 19 bases lying between them. CDR3 in amino acids: CSAEASSGSSYNEQFF. In nucleotides, the CDR3 is TGCAGCGCTGAGGCCTCCTCAGGGAGCTCCTACAATGAGCAGTTCTTC.

This clone was detected a few times. The chain joins TRBV7-9 to TRBJ2-2; a weak D match, TRBD2 (5 bases). This CDR3 spans 15 amino acids. Trimming removed 1 base from V and 1 base from J, with 7 bases in between. The germline V gene has CDR1 SEHNR and CDR2 FQNEAQ (reference sequence). The CDR3 is CASSLGRENTGELFF. The CDR3 nucleotides read TGTGCCAGCAGCTTAGGTCGGGAGAACACCGGGGAGCTGTTTTTT.

This chain links TRBV7-6 with TRBJ1-1, with a tentative D call TRBD1 (6 bases). The CDR3 has 16 amino acids. V was cut by 5 bases and J by 4 bases, with 20 bases left in between. From germline, CDR1 is SGHVS and CDR2 FNYEAQ. The CDR3 DNA reads as TGTGCCAGCAGCCCAGGGTGGGGGGCGTTTAGCACTGAAGCTTTCTTT. Encoded protein: CASSPGWGAFSTEAFF.